The 14 T cell receptor beta chains below come from one sample, sequenced in a study of radiation and T cells in renal cell carcinoma. Indicated time point: blood 4 weeks post-SBRT, at nephrectomy. This sample's treatment: 15 Gy SBRT to primary tumor, nephrectomy 4 weeks later. The repertoire was sequenced with immunoSEQ multiplex PCR; TCRdb's copy has only in-frame clones and lacks some. Counted here are 150,000 to 200,000 clones, 88% occurring once; the ten biggest clones make up about 11%. This specimen consisted of blood, obtained from a patient whose treatment included radiotherapy and nephrectomy. All receptors come from a woman aged 50 to 60 with renal cell carcinoma.

The J gene is TRBJ2-2, the V gene TRBV4-3; D perhaps matches TRBD1 (6 bases). In germline, CDR1 is LGHNA, CDR2 YSLEER. The CDR3 has 16 residues. V gave up 0 bases and J gave up 3 bases, with 11 bases separating them. The CDR3 is CASSQDPSGDTGELFF. The DNA for the CDR3 is TGCGCCAGCAGCCAAGATCCGTCAGGGGACACCGGGGAGCTGTTTTTT.

In DNA form, the CDR3 reads TGCGCCAGCAGCTTGGCCCGGGGGAGAGAAGAGACCCAGTACTTC. It is translated as CASSLARGREETQYF. The chain couples TRBV5-1 to TRBJ2-5; D possibly corresponds to TRBD2 (6 bases). With 0 bases removed from V and 3 bases from J, the gap between germline ends came to 12 bases. The CDR3 extends over 15 amino acids. CDR1 and CDR2 (germline): SGHRS, YFSETQ. Supplemented by reference TRBV5-1 and TRBJ2-5, the full variable domain reads KAGVTQTPRYLIKTRGQQVTLSCSPISGHRSVSWYQQTPGQGLQFLFEYFSETQRNKGNFPGRFSGRQFSNSRSEMNVSTLELGDSALYLCASSLARGREETQYFGPGTRLLVL.

This sequence joins TRBV2 and TRBJ1-1; D is possibly TRBD1 (5 bases). Deletions cut 6 bases from V and 7 bases from J, with 12 bases between. Germline V CDR1 and CDR2: SNHLY, FYNNEI. The CDR3 length is 12 residues. The CDR3 DNA is TGTGCCAGCAGGGGGCGGTCAGGTGAAGCTTTCTTT. This codes for CASRGRSGEAFF.

V and J are TRBV29-1 and TRBJ2-2, with TRBD2 matching over 8 bases. V gave up 5 bases and J gave up 5 bases; unmatched junction bases: 7. Germline V lookup: CDR1 SQVTM, CDR2 ANQGSEA. CDR3 length equals 14 residues. The CDR3 protein is CSVSRSGGTGELFF. CDR3 nucleotide sequence: TGCAGCGTTAGTAGGAGCGGGGGAACCGGGGAGCTGTTTTTT.

V is TRBV9 and J is TRBJ2-5; 10 nucleotides match TRBD1. CDR3 size: 17 residues. Germline CDR1 SGDLS, CDR2 YYNGEE. The V segment lost 3 bases and the J segment 6 bases; nucleotides outside the gene matches: 14. As DNA, the CDR3 is TGTGCCAGCAGCGCCCCCTGCGTGGGACAGGGGTTGAAGACCCAGTACTTC. Encoded protein: CASSAPCVGQGLKTQYF. The full variable domain, completed using reference TRBV9 and TRBJ2-5, is DSGVTQTPKHLITATGQRVTLRCSPRSGDLSVYWYQQSLDQGLQFLIQYYNGEERAKGNILERFSAQQFPDLHSELNLSSLELGDSALYFCASSAPCVGQGLKTQYFGPGTRLLVL.

Details on this clone: In the same sample, other DNA sequences code for this CDR3. This chain links TRBV6-5 with TRBJ1-5; possibly TRBD1 for D (6 bases). Deletions cut 2 bases from V and 7 bases from J, with 12 bases between. The CDR3 spans 14 residues. Germline V gene lookup returns CDR1 MNHEY and CDR2 SVGAGI. The CDR3 nucleotides are TGTGCCAGCAGTTACGGGGGGGCAGGGCAGCCCCAGCATTTT. Its protein product is CASSYGGAGQPQHF.

The chain joins TRBV2 to TRBJ2-2; D may be TRBD1 or TRBD2 (6 bases each). Trimming pared 3 bases from V and 6 bases from J, leaving 11 bases between. Per the germline V gene, CDR1 is SNHLY and CDR2 is FYNNEI. CDR3 length: 14 residues. Written as DNA, the CDR3 is TGTGCCAGCAGTGATTGGGGGGCTGCCGGGGAGCTGTTTTTT. Its protein product is CASSDWGAAGELFF. Full variable domain (missing parts from reference TRBV2 and TRBJ2-2): EPEVTQTPSHQVTQMGQEVILRCVPISNHLYFYWYRQILGQKVEFLVSFYNNEISEKSEIFDDQFSVERPDGSNFTLKIRSTKLEDSAMYFCASSDWGAAGELFFGEGSRLTVL.

The V gene is TRBV29-1, the J gene TRBJ1-1; possibly TRBD1 for D (6 bases). The CDR3 spans 13 residues. The V gene lost 5 bases and the J gene lost 5 bases, with 15 bases spanning the gap. Germline V lookup: CDR1 SQVTM, CDR2 ANQGSEA. This CDR3 reads CSVRQAPGTEAFF. The CDR3 DNA reads TGCAGCGTTCGACAGGCCCCGGGGACTGAAGCTTTCTTT. The full variable domain, rest sourced from reference TRBV29-1 and TRBJ1-1, is SAVISQKPSRDICQRGTSLTIQCQVDSQVTMMFWYRQQPGQSLTLIATANQGSEATYESGFVIDKFPISRPNLTFSTLTVSNMSPEDSSIYLCSVRQAPGTEAFFGQGTRLTVV.

This chain links TRBV18 with TRBJ1-6; 9 bases are shared with TRBD1. Trimming removed 6 bases from V and 7 bases from J; junction bases left unmatched: 16. The CDR3 covers 18 residues. Germline CDR1 reads KGHSH; CDR2 reads LQKENI. The CDR3 here is CASSPQQDRGFGNSPLHF. The CDR3 nucleotides read TGTGCCAGCTCCCCCCAACAGGACAGGGGTTTCGGCAATTCACCCCTCCACTTT. The full variable domain, rest sourced from reference TRBV18 and TRBJ1-6, is NAGVMQNPRHLVRRRGQEARLRCSPMKGHSHVYWYRQLPEEGLKFMVYLQKENIIDESGMPKERFSAEFPKEGPSILRIQQVVRGDSAAYFCASSPQQDRGFGNSPLHFGNGTRLTVT.

This chain joins TRBV19 and TRBJ2-1, with a tentative D call TRBD1 (5 bases). The CDR3 covers 14 residues. Germline V CDR1 and CDR2: LNHDA, SQIVND (reference sequence). V gave up 3 bases and J gave up 3 bases, with 9 bases separating them. Here the CDR3 reads CASSISQGYNEQFF. The CDR3 DNA sequence: TGTGCCAGTAGTATCAGTCAGGGCTACAATGAGCAGTTCTTC.

CDR3 residues: CASSLVGSDTQYF. CDR3 nucleotides: TGTGCCAGCAGCTTGGTGGGGTCAGATACGCAGTATTTT. V gene TRBV5-6 combines with J gene TRBJ2-3; D gene uncertain. CDR3 length: 13 residues. V lost 0 bases, J lost 4 bases, and 6 bases lay in between. CDR1 is SGHDT and CDR2 is YYEEEE in the germline V gene.

This chain connects TRBV6-5 to TRBJ2-3; D not resolved. V lost 6 bases, J lost 0 bases, and 7 bases lay in between. Per the germline V gene, CDR1 is MNHEY and CDR2 is SVGAGI. The CDR3 has 13 amino acids. CDR3 in amino acids: CASRVGSTDTQYF. DNA for the CDR3: TGTGCCAGCAGGGTCGGAAGCACAGATACGCAGTATTTT.

This rearrangement joins TRBV10-3 to TRBJ2-5; D is possibly TRBD2 (6 bases). The V gene lost 2 bases and the J gene lost 1 base, with 11 bases spanning the gap. Per germline, CDR1 ENHRY and CDR2 SYGVKD. The CDR3 has 15 amino acids. CDR3 bases: TGTGCCATCAGTGAGCCAGGGCGGGGCCAAGAGACCCAGTACTTC. This sequence encodes CAISEPGRGQETQYF.

The genes are TRBV30 and TRBJ1-5; D is ambiguous. Deletions cut 1 base from V and 5 bases from J, with 9 bases between. The CDR3 covers 13 residues. Per the germline V gene, CDR1 is GTSNPN and CDR2 is SVGIG (reference sequence). The CDR3 region is CAWSDSIYQPQHF. CDR3 bases: TGTGCCTGGAGTGACAGTATCTATCAGCCCCAGCATTTT. The whole variable domain, remainder taken from reference TRBV30 and TRBJ1-5, is SQTIHQWPATLVQPVGSPLSLECTVEGTSNPNLYWYRQAAGRGLQLLFYSVGIGQISSEVPQNLSASRPQDRQFILSSKKLLLSDSGFYLCAWSDSIYQPQHFGDGTRLSIL.